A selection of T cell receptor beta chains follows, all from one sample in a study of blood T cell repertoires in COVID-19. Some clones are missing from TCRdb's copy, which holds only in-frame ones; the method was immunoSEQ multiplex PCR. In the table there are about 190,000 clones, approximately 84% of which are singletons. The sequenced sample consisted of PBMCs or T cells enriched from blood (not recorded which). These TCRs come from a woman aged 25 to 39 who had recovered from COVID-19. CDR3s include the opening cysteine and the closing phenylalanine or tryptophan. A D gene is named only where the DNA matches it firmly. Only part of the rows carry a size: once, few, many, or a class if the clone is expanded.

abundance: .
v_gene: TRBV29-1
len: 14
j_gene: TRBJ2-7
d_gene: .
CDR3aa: CSVRTLGASYEQYF
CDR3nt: TGCAGCGTCCGGACTCTGGGGGCCTCCTACGAGCAGTACTTC

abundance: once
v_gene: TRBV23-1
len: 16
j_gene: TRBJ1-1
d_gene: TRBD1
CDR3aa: CASSQSRRGHGTEAFF
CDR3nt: TGCGCCAGCAGTCAATCGAGGAGGGGGCACGGCACTGAAGCTTTCTTT

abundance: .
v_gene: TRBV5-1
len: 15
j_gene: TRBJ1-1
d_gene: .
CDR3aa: CASSFPTGGDTEAFF
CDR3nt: TGCGCCAGCAGCTTCCCCACGGGGGGAGACACTGAAGCTTTCTTT

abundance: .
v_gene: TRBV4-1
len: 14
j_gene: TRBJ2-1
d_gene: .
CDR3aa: CASSQVGPSNEQFF
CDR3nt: TGCGCCAGCAGCCAAGTCGGCCCTAGTAATGAGCAGTTCTTC

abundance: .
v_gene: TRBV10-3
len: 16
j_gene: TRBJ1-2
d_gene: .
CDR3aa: CAISDPQGPTPYGYTF
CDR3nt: TGTGCCATCAGTGATCCTCAGGGCCCTACCCCCTATGGCTACACCTTC

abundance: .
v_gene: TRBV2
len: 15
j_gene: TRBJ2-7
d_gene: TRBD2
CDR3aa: CASSGVLAGAVEQYF
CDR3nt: TGTGCCAGCAGTGGTGTGCTAGCGGGAGCGGTCGAGCAGTACTTC

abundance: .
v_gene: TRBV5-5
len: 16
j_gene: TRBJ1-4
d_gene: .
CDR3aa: CASSRHPGATNEKLFF
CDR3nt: TGTGCCAGCAGCCGCCACCCAGGGGCAACTAATGAAAAACTGTTTTTT

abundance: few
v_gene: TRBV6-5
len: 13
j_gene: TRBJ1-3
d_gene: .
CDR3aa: CASRRQGGNTIYF
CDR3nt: TGTGCCAGCAGACGGCAGGGTGGAAACACCATATATTTT

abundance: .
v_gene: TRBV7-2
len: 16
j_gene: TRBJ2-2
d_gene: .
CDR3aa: CASSFQGGANTGELFF
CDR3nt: TGTGCCAGCAGTTTCCAGGGAGGAGCGAACACCGGGGAGCTGTTTTTT

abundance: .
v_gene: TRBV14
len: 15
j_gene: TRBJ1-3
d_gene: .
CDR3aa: CASSPQDLSGNTIYF
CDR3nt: TGTGCCAGCAGCCCACAGGATTTGTCTGGAAACACCATATATTTT

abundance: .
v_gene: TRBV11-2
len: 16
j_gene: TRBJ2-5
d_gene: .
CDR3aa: CASSPFPGRGMETQYF
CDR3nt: TGTGCCAGCAGCCCTTTCCCGGGGCGGGGAATGGAGACCCAGTACTTC

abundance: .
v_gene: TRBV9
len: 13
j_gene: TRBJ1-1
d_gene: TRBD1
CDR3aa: CASSATPGQEAFF
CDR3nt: TGTGCCAGCAGCGCTACACCGGGACAGGAAGCTTTCTTT

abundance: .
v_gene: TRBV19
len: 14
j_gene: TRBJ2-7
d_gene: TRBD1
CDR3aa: CATSTGTGSYEQYF
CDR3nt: TGTGCCACCTCCACAGGGACAGGGAGCTACGAGCAGTACTTC

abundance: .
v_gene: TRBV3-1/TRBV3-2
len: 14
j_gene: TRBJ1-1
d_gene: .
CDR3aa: CASSSLVPGTEAFF
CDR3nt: TGTGCCAGCAGCTCGCTGGTCCCGGGGACTGAAGCTTTCTTT

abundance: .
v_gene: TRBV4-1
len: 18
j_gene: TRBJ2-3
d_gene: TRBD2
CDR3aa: CASSQVDMGLARPDTQYF
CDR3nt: TGCGCCAGCAGCCAAGTCGATATGGGACTAGCGCGACCAGATACGCAGTATTTT

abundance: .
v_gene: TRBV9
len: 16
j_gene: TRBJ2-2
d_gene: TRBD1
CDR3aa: CASSVGQGARTGELFF
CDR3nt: TGTGCCAGCAGCGTAGGACAGGGGGCTCGGACCGGGGAGCTGTTTTTT

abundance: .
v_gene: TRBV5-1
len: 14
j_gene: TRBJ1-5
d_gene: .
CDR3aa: CASSPDSRNQPQHF
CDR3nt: TGCGCCAGCAGCCCCGACAGCAGGAATCAGCCCCAGCATTTT

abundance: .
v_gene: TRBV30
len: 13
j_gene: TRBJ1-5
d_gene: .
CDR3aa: CAWSFDRSQPQHF
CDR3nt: TGTGCCTGGAGTTTTGACAGAAGTCAGCCCCAGCATTTT

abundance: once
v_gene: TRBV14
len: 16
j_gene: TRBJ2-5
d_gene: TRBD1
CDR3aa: CASSQDSGTGRQTQYF
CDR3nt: TGTGCCAGCAGCCAAGATTCAGGGACAGGGCGGCAGACCCAGTACTTC

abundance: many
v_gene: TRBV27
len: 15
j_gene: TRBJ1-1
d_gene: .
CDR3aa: CASSPFTGRVTEAFF
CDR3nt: TGTGCCAGCAGTCCGTTTACAGGTCGGGTTACTGAAGCTTTCTTT

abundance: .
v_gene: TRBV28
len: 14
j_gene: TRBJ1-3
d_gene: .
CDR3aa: CAASPGGRSNTIYF
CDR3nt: TGTGCCGCCAGCCCGGGGGGCAGGTCAAACACCATATATTTT

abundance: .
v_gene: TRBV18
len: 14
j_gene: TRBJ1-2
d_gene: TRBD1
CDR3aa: CASSARQGASGYTF
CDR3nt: TGTGCCAGCTCAGCGCGGCAGGGGGCGAGTGGCTACACCTTC

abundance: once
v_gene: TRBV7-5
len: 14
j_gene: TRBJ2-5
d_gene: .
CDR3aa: CARSLLDREETQYF
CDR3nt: TGTGCCAGAAGCCTTCTCGACAGGGAGGAGACCCAGTACTTC

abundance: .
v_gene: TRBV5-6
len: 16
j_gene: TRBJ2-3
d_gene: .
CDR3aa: CASSLLGGGRSDTQYF
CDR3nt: TGTGCCAGCAGCTTGTTAGGGGGAGGGAGGTCCGATACGCAGTATTTT

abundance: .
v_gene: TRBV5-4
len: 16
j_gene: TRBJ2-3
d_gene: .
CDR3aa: CASSLWGGGREGTQYF
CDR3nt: TGTGCCAGCAGCTTGTGGGGCGGGGGCCGTGAAGGTACGCAGTATTTT

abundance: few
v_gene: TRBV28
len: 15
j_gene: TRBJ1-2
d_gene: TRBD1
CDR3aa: CASSTKRDRGYGYTF
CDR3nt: TGTGCCAGCAGTACCAAACGGGACAGGGGATATGGCTACACCTTC

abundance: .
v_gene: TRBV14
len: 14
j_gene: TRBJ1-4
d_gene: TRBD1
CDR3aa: CASNRQGKGEKLFF
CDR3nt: TGTGCCAGCAACCGACAGGGAAAAGGCGAAAAACTGTTTTTT

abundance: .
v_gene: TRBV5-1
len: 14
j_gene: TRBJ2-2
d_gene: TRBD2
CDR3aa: CASRTLAGTGELFF
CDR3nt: TGCGCCAGCAGAACGTTAGCGGGAACCGGGGAGCTGTTTTTT

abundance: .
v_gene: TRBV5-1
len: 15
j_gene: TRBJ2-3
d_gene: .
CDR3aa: CASSLRGMGTDTQYF
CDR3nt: TGCGCCAGCAGCTTGAGGGGAATGGGTACAGATACGCAGTATTTT

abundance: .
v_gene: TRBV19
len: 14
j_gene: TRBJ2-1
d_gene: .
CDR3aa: CASSSVRSYNEQFF
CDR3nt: TGTGCCAGTAGTTCGGTCCGCTCCTACAATGAGCAGTTCTTC

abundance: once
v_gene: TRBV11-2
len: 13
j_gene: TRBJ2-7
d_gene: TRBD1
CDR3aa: CASSLVRQGASYF
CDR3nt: TGTGCCAGCAGCTTAGTGAGACAGGGGGCCTCGTACTTC

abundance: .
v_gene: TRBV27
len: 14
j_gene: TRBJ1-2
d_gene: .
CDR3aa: CASSLSAGFRGYTF
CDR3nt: TGTGCCAGCAGTTTATCGGCAGGGTTTAGGGGCTACACCTTC

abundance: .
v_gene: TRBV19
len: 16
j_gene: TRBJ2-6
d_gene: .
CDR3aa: CASSQPQGAGANVLTF
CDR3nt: TGTGCCAGTAGTCAGCCACAGGGCGCTGGGGCCAACGTCCTGACTTTC

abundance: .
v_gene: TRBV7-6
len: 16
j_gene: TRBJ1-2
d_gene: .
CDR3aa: CASSSLGEQGAYGYTF
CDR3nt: TGTGCCAGCAGTAGCCTAGGTGAACAGGGCGCTTATGGCTACACCTTC

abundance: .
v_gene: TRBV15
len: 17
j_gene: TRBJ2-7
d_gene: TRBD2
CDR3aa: CATSRGGPLAGSYEQYF
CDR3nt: TGTGCCACCAGCAGGGGGGGGCCACTAGCGGGCTCCTACGAGCAGTACTTC

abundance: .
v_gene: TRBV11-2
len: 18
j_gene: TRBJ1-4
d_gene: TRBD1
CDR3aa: CASSKTSGGSGTNEKLFF
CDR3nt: TGTGCCAGCAGCAAAACGTCAGGGGGCTCAGGAACTAATGAAAAACTGTTTTTT

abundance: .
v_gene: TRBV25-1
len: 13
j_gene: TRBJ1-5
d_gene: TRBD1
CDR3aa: CASSTQGNQPQHF
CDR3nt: TGTGCCAGCAGTACACAGGGGAATCAGCCCCAGCATTTT

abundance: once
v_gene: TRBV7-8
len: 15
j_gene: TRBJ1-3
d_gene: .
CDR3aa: CASSLVAGSGNTIYF
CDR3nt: TGTGCCAGCAGCTTAGTCGCGGGCTCTGGAAACACCATATATTTT

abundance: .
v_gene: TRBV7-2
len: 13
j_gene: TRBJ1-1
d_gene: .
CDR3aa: CASSLGQNTEAFF
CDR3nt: TGTGCCAGCAGCTTAGGGCAGAACACTGAAGCTTTCTTT

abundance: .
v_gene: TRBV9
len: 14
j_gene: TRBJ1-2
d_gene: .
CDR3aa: CASSVGGGIYGYTF
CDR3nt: TGTGCCAGCAGCGTAGGAGGGGGAATCTATGGCTACACCTTC

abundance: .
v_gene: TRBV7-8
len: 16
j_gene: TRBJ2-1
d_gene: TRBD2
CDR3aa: CASSLLAGGLYNEQFF
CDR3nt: TGTGCCAGCAGCTTATTAGCGGGAGGGCTCTACAATGAGCAGTTCTTC

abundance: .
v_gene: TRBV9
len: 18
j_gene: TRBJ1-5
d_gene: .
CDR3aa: CASSVGEGGLYSNQPQHF
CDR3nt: TGTGCCAGCAGCGTCGGGGAGGGAGGGTTATATAGCAATCAGCCCCAGCATTTT

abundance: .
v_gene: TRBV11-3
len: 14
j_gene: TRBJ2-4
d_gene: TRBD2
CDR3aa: CASSPTSGANIQYF
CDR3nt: TGTGCCAGCAGCCCGACGAGCGGGGCGAACATTCAGTACTTC

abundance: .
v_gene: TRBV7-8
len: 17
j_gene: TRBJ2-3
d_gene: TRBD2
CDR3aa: CASSLPGLAGGYDTQYF
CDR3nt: TGTGCCAGCAGCCTCCCGGGACTAGCGGGGGGGTATGATACGCAGTATTTT

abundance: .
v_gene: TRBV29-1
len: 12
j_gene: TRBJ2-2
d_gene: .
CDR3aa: CSVGTNTGELFF
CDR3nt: TGCAGCGTTGGTACGAACACCGGGGAGCTGTTTTTT

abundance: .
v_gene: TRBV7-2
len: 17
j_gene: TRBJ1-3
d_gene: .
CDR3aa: CASSPLTQGSTVNTIYF
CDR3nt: TGTGCCAGCAGCCCCCTGACACAGGGTTCGACGGTGAACACCATATATTTT

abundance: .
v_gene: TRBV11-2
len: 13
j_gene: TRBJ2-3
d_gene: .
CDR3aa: CASSRTNTDTQYF
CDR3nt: TGTGCCAGCAGCCGGACTAATACAGATACGCAGTATTTT

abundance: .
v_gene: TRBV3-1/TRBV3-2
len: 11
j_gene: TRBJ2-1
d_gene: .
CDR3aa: CASSQGVEQFF
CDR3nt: TGTGCCAGCAGCCAAGGCGTCGAGCAGTTCTTC

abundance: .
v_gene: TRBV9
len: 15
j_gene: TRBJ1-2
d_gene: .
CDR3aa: CASSVTTESNYGYTF
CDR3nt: TGTGCCAGCAGCGTGACGACAGAGAGTAACTATGGCTACACCTTC

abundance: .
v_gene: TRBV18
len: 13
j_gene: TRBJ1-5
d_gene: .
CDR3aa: CASSPGRNQPQHF
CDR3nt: TGTGCCAGCTCACCAGGGCGCAATCAGCCCCAGCATTTT

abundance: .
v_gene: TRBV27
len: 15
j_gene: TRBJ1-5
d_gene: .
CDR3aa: CASSLSTGLNQPQHF
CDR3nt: TGTGCCAGCAGTTTATCGACAGGCCTTAATCAGCCCCAGCATTTT

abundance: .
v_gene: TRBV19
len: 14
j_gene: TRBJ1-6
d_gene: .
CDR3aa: CASSDLSYNSPLHF
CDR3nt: TGTGCCAGTAGTGACTTATCCTATAATTCACCCCTCCACTTT

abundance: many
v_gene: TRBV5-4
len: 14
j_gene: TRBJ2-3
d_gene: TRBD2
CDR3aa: CASSARREGDTQYF
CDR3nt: TGTGCCAGCAGCGCTCGGAGGGAGGGAGATACGCAGTATTTT

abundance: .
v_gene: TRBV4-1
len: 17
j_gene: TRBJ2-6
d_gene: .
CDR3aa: CASSQGGGATGANVLTF
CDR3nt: TGCGCCAGCAGCCAAGGTGGAGGAGCGACTGGGGCCAACGTCCTGACTTTC